These 10 T cell receptor beta chains originate from one sample sequenced in a study of blood T cell repertoires in COVID-19. Clones were read by immunoSEQ multiplex PCR, and TCRdb kept only the in-frame ones, dropping some. This table holds around 200,000 clones, approximately 87% found once. The sequenced material came from peripheral blood. The source is a woman under 30 who had recovered from COVID-19.

The chain links TRBV2 to TRBJ2-1; D might be TRBD1 (5 bases). Trimming took 7 bases from V and 0 from J, leaving 10 bases between them. The germline V gene encodes CDR1 SNHLY and CDR2 FYNNEI. The CDR3 consists of 14 residues. This CDR3 is CASKGILSYNEQFF. The DNA of the CDR3 is TGTGCCAGCAAGGGGATCCTCTCCTACAATGAGCAGTTCTTC.

Worth noting for this clone: The sample holds other DNA sequences that translate to the same CDR3. The chain has TRBV5-6 and TRBJ1-1; D is unresolved. Trimming removed 1 base at V and 5 bases at J, with 6 bases between. In germline, CDR1 is SGHDT, CDR2 YYEEEE. The CDR3 contains 12 residues. The CDR3 DNA follows: TGTGCCAGCAGCTTGCGAGGGACTGAAGCTTTCTTT. This codes for CASSLRGTEAFF. The whole variable domain, filled in from reference TRBV5-6 and TRBJ1-1, reads DAGVTQSPTHLIKTRGQQVTLRCSPKSGHDTVSWYQQALGQGPQFIFQYYEEEERQRGNFPDRFSGHQFPNYSSELNVNALLLGDSALYLCASSLRGTEAFFGQGTRLTVV.

The chain employs TRBV6-2 or TRBV6-3 and TRBJ1-2, with a possible D match to TRBD1 (6 bases). The V end was cut by 5 bases, the J end by 8 bases, with 15 bases between. The CDR3 runs to 13 residues. Looked up from germline, CDR1 is MNHEY and CDR2 is SVGEGT. CDR3 in DNA: TGTGCCAGCAGTCCCACAGGGAGGGGCGGCTACACCTTC. The encoded protein is CASSPTGRGGYTF.

In its sample, this clone was seen once. The chain links TRBV29-1 to TRBJ1-5; 8 bases match TRBD1. Germline V CDR1 and CDR2: SQVTM, ANQGSEA. The trim removed 7 bases at V and 2 bases at J, leaving 10 bases unmatched. The length of the CDR3 is 15 residues. In DNA form, the CDR3 reads TGCAGCGCCACACTTGACAGGGGAGGCAATCAGCCCCAGCATTTT. Translation: CSATLDRGGNQPQHF.

This clone was detected once. This chain connects TRBV5-1 to TRBJ2-1; 13 nucleotides agree with TRBD2. This CDR3 comprises 15 residues. Per the germline V gene, CDR1 is SGHRS and CDR2 is YFSETQ. Trimming at V came to 0 bases and at J to 8 bases, leaving 2 bases not matched to a gene. CDR3 bases: TGCGCCAGCAGCTTGGGGACTAGCGGGGGACATGAGCAGTTCTTC. Translation: CASSLGTSGGHEQFF. Complete variable domain (other parts from reference TRBV5-1 and TRBJ2-1): KAGVTQTPRYLIKTRGQQVTLSCSPISGHRSVSWYQQTPGQGLQFLFEYFSETQRNKGNFPGRFSGRQFSNSRSEMNVSTLELGDSALYLCASSLGTSGGHEQFFGPGTRLTVL.

The rearrangement joins TRBV10-1 to TRBJ2-3, with 8 bases identical to TRBD2. CDR1 is WNHNN, CDR2 SYGVQD, per germline (reference sequence). CDR3 length: 15 amino acids. V dropped 7 bases and J dropped 5; count of bases not matched to a gene: 11. The CDR3 loop reads CASTPGERERDTQYF. As DNA, the CDR3 is TGCGCCAGCACCCCGGGGGAGCGGGAGAGAGATACGCAGTATTTT.

This clone was picked up many times. The chain recombines TRBV5-1 with TRBJ2-2, with 7 bases matching TRBD1. V lost 4 bases, J lost 5 bases, and 5 bases stayed unmatched. There are 14 residues in the CDR3. Germline loops: CDR1 SGHRS, CDR2 YFSETQ. The CDR3 DNA is TGCGCCAGCAGCCTCCCAGGGGGTACCGGGGAGCTGTTTTTT. Amino acids: CASSLPGGTGELFF.

The rearrangement uses TRBV27 and TRBJ1-3, with TRBD1 matching over 7 bases. CDR3 length equals 15 residues. The trim removed 3 bases at V and 1 base at J, leaving 3 bases unmatched. Germline V lookup: CDR1 MNHEY, CDR2 SMNVEV (reference sequence). Written as DNA, the CDR3 is TGTGCCAGCAGTTTTACAGGGGAGTCTGGAAACACCATATATTTT. Translating gives CASSFTGESGNTIYF.

The chain recombines TRBV3-1 (or the pseudogene TRBV3-2) with TRBJ1-1; perhaps TRBD1 as D (5 bases). The V end lost 0 bases, the J end lost 11 bases, and 10 bases lay between the germline ends. There are 12 residues in the CDR3. Germline loops: CDR1 LGHDT, CDR2 YNNKEL (reference sequence). CDR3 in DNA: TGTGCCAGCAGCCAAGATTACAGGACGGCTTTCTTT. It is translated as CASSQDYRTAFF.

The J gene is TRBJ2-1, the V gene TRBV19, with 9 bases lining up with TRBD1. Unmatched junction bases numbered 11, after V lost 3 bases and J lost 5 bases. The CDR3 length is 17 residues. In germline, CDR1 is LNHDA, CDR2 SQIVND (reference sequence). The CDR3 DNA sequence: TGTGCCAGTAGTATGGGGGACCGGGACAGGGACGACAATGAGCAGTTCTTC. Its translation: CASSMGDRDRDDNEQFF.